Reported below is one T cell receptor beta chain. The sample belongs to a study of blood T cell repertoires in COVID-19. Study in general: Researchers got acute and convalescent COVID-19 samples from the United States, Italy and Spain. Nucleic acid was either cDNA or gDNA, and it came from T cells, B-cell-depleted T cells, or PBMCs.

Germline CDR1 is MDHEN and CDR2 is SYDVKM. The length of the CDR3 is 11 residues. V was cut by 10 bases and J by 6 bases, with 13 bases left in between. Original analysis: Counts of nucleated cells, estimated from reference gene primer amplification, were obtained. Only in-frame clones appear in the TCRdb table, and some are missing; sequencing was by immunoSEQ multiplex PCR. V and J calls and clone size are those listed in that table; D and trimming were worked out from the DNA. Of around 42,000 clones in the sample, around four fifths were seen once. The TCR originated in a man older than 75 with active or convalescent COVID-19. What was sequenced was peripheral blood. The J gene is TRBJ2-7, the V gene TRBV28, with TRBD2 as a possible D gene (5 bases). Here the CDR3 reads CATLGGREQYF. CDR3 nucleotides: TGTGCCACCCTTGGCGGGCGCGAGCAGTACTTC.